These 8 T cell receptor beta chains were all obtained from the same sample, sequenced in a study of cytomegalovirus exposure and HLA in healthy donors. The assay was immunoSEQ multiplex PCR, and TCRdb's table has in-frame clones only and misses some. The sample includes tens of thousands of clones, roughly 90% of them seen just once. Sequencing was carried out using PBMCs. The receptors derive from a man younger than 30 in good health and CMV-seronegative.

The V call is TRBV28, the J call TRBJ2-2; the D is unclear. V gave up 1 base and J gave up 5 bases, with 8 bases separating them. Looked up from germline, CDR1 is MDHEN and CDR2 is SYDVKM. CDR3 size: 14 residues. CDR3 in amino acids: CASSLSRPTGELFF. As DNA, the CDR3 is TGTGCCAGCAGTTTATCTAGACCAACCGGGGAGCTGTTTTTT.

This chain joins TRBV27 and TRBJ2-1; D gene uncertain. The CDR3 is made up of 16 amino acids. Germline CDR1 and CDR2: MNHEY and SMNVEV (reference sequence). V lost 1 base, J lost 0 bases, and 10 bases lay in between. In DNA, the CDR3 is TGTGCCAGCAGTTTATTGGCGAGGAGCTCCTACAATGAGCAGTTCTTC. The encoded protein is CASSLLARSSYNEQFF.

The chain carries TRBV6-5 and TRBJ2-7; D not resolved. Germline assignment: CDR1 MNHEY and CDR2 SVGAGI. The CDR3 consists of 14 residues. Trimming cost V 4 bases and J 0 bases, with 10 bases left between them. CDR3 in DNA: TGTGCCAGCAGTTTCGACACGAGCTCCTACGAGCAGTACTTC. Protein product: CASSFDTSSYEQYF.

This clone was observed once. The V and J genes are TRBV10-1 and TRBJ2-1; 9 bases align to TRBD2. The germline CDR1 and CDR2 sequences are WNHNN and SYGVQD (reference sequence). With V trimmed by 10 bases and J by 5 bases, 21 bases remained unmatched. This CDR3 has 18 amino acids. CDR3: CAKPITEGLRGRDNEQFF. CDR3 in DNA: TGCGCCAAACCGATTACAGAAGGGCTCCGCGGGAGGGACAATGAGCAGTTCTTC.

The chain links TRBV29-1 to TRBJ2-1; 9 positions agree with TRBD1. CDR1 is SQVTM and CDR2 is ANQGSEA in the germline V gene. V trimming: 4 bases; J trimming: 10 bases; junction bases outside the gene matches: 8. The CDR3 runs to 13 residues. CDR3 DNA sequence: TGCAGCGTTGTCGGACAGGGGACTACAGAGCAGTTCTTC. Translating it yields CSVVGQGTTEQFF.

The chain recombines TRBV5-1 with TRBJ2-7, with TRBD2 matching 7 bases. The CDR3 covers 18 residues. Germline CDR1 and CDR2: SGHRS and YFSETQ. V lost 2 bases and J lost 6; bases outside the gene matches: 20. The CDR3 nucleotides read TGCGCCAGCAGCTTAGAATTTGGGGGGGATAAGGGTACAGCCGAGCAGTACTTC. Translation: CASSLEFGGDKGTAEQYF.

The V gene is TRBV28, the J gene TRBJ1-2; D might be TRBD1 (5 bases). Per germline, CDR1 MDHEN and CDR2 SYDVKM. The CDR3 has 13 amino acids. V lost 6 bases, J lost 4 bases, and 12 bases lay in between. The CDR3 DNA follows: TGTGCCAGCAGAACAGGTTTGAGCTATGGCTACACCTTC. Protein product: CASRTGLSYGYTF.

CDR3: CASSSGTGTYEQYF. In DNA, the CDR3 is TGTGCCAGCAGTTCCGGGACAGGGACCTACGAGCAGTACTTC. The chain couples TRBV6-1 to TRBJ2-7, with 9 bases aligning to TRBD1. Trimming took 5 bases from V and 2 from J; bases not matched to a gene: 4. Germline CDR1 MNHNS, CDR2 SASEGT. The CDR3 runs to 14 residues.